This T cell receptor beta chain was retrieved from a study of CD8+ T cells in alopecia areata. RNA extraction and reverse transcription yielded cDNA as sequencing template. Sequenced by immunoSEQ multiplex PCR; TCRdb stores in-frame clones only, minus some. The sample yields 95,000 to 150,000 clones, 53% seen once. Germline V lookup: CDR1 SQVTM, CDR2 ANQGSEA. Trimming took off 4 bases at V and 0 bases at J, with 9 bases between the two ends. The length of the CDR3 is 13 residues. The table lists this clone with a few counts. Treatment denoted: oral pan-JAK inhibitor, 5-10 mg twice daily. The clonotype comes from a human donor with alopecia areata. V is TRBV29-1 and J is TRBJ1-1, with D unresolved. The sequencing here drew on CD4+ T cells sorted from blood, taken at week 4, from a patient treated with tofacitinib. The CDR3 sequence is CSVAGKVNTEAFF. CDR3 DNA sequence: TGCAGCGTTGCCGGGAAGGTGAACACTGAAGCTTTCTTT.